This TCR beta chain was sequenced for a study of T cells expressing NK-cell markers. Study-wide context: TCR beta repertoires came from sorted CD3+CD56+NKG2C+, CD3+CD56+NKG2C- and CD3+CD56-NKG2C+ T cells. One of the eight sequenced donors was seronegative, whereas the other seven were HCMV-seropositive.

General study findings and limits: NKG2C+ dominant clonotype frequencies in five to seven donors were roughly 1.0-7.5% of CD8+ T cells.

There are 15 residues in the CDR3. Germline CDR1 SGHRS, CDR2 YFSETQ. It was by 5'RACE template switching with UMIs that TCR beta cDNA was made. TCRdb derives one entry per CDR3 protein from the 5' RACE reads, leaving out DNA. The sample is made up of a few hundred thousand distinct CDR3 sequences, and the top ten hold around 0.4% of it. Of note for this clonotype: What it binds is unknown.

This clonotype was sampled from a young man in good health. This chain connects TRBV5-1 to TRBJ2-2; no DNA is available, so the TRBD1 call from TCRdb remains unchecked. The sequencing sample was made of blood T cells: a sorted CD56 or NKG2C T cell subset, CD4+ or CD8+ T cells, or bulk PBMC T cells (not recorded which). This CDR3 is CASSLPGQNTGELFF.